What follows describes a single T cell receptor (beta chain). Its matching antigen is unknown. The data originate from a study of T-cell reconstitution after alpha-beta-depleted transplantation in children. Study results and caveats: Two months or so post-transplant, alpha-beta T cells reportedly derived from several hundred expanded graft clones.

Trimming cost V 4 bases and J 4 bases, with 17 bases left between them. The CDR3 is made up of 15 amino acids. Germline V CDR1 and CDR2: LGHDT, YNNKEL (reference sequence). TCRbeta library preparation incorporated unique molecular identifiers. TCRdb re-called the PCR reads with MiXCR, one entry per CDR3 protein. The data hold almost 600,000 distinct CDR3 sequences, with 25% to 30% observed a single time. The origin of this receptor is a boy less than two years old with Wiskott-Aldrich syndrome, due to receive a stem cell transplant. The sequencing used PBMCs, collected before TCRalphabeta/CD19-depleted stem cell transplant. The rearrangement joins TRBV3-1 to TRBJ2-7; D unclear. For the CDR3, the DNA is TGTGCCAGCAGCCGAGGCCCAACGGAAACGTACGAGCAGTACTTC. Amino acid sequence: CASSRGPTETYEQYF.